The next 3 T cell receptor delta chains were all read from a single sample in a study of γδ T cells in repeated Plasmodium falciparum infection. TCRdb redid clone calling on the multiplex PCR reads using CATT. The repertoire holds 93,000 or so delta-chain clones, 0.8% to 1% seen once, with over 8.5% in the top ten. Vgamma9/Vdelta2+ and Vdelta2-negative gammadelta T cells were flow-sorted from PBMC for bulk sequencing. Sequencing input: gamma-delta T cells from blood. All receptors come from a pool of human donors (malaria-infected and uninfected, not separated).

Regarding this clone: The protein recorded in TCRdb matches a much larger clone and deviates from this DNA's translation at residue 3, suggesting a read error; the protein here is obtained by translating the DNA. This chain joins TRDV2 and TRDJ1, with D tentatively TRDD3 (5 bases). The J gene was not available in TCRdb and was assigned here by matching the DNA to germline segments. CDR1 and CDR2 (germline): GEAIGNYY, EKD. This CDR3 contains 14 residues. V was clipped by 9 bases and J by 3 bases, with 19 bases between them. CDR3 sequence (DNA): TGTGCCCGTGGAGGACTGGCTGGCCCCGATAAACTCATCTTT. This translates into CARGGLAGPDKLIF.

This clone was detected only a few times. A read error likely explains this, since a far larger clone differs by one base. Other DNA sequences within the sample encode an identical CDR3. The genes are TRDV2 and TRDJ1, with D uncertain. The J gene was missing in TCRdb and was found by matching the end of the DNA to germline. Germline loops: CDR1 GEAIGNYY, CDR2 EKD. The CDR3 totals 16 residues. The CDR3 nucleotides read TGTGCTTGTGACACCGTCGGAGACGCGTACACCGATAAACTCATCTTT. It is translated as CACDTVGDAYTDKLIF.

This clone was counted a few times. The protein held in TCRdb is that of a much larger clone and does not match this DNA's translation at residue 4, likely because of a read error; the protein shown is translated from the DNA. In DNA form, the CDR3 reads TGTGCTCTTAGGTCGCTAAGGAAACTTTCGACCTGGGACACCCGACAGATGTTTTTC. Protein product: CALRSLRKLSTWDTRQMFF. The rearrangement links TRDV1 to TRDJ3; D ambiguous. TCRdb does not report a J gene; here it was assigned by matching the DNA to germline references. Trimming removed 8 bases at V and 2 bases at J, with 22 bases between. This CDR3 contains 19 residues. Looked up from germline, CDR1 is TSWWSYY and CDR2 is QGS.